The 24 T cell receptor beta chains below come from one sample, sequenced in a study of blood T cell repertoires in COVID-19 (dated by TCRdb to 2020 to 2022). The library was built by means of the immunoSEQ multiplex PCR assay. Sourced from immuneACCESS, this table was stored by TCRdb with only in-frame sequences that have V and J called. A share of the clones is absent; for the studies checked, an unresolved V gene accounts for under half, and the remainder has no known explanation. The sample contains about 140,000 clones, 82% of them found a single time. The ten largest account for around 4% of the sample. The sample comprised peripheral blood. The receptors come from an elderly woman with acute or convalescent COVID-19.

By share, this clone ranks as medium-sized. The rearrangement uses TRBV4-1 and TRBJ2-7; TRBD2 might be the D (6 bases). From germline, CDR1 is MGHRA and CDR2 YSYEKL. CDR3 size: 14 residues. V lost 4 bases to trimming and J lost 2 bases, with 12 bases between them. The DNA of the CDR3 is TGCGCCAGCAGCCGGAGGGACGGGGCCTACGAGCAGTACTTC. It is translated as CASSRRDGAYEQYF.

The J gene is TRBJ2-1, the V gene TRBV4-1, with 8 bases aligning to TRBD2. The CDR3 contains 16 residues. V gave up 7 bases and J gave up 6 bases; unmatched junction bases: 14. Germline V CDR1 and CDR2: MGHRA, YSYEKL. The CDR3 loop is CASTYERERVFNEQFF. CDR3 DNA: TGCGCCAGCACATATGAGCGGGAGCGGGTTTTCAATGAGCAGTTCTTC.

The rearrangement links TRBV5-1 to TRBJ1-1, with 8 positions matching TRBD1. The V segment lost 3 bases and the J segment 7 bases; nucleotides outside the gene matches: 14. Germline V gene sequence: CDR1 SGHRS, CDR2 YFSETQ. The CDR3 is 16 residues long. CDR3 nucleotides: TGCGCCAGCAGCTCCGACAGGGGACCTCCAACGGATGAAGCTTTCTTT. It specifies CASSSDRGPPTDEAFF.

The chain couples TRBV28 to TRBJ1-2; 8 nucleotides match TRBD1. Germline V lookup: CDR1 MDHEN, CDR2 SYDVKM. Losses at the gene ends were 5 bases for V and 3 bases for J; bases not matched to a gene: 5. This CDR3 region has 14 residues. CDR3 residues: CASSADRVHYGYTF. The DNA for the CDR3 is TGTGCCAGCAGTGCGGACAGGGTGCACTATGGCTACACCTTC.

This chain's CDR3 is CATRDIQETQYF. The CDR3 bases are TGCGCCACCCGGGACATACAAGAGACCCAGTACTTC. The gene calls are TRBV10-2 and TRBJ2-5; a possible D gene is TRBD1 (6 bases). CDR3 length: 12 amino acids. Germline-derived CDR1 and CDR2 are WSHSY and SAAADI. V gave up 10 bases and J gave up 2 bases, with 11 bases separating them.

In its sample, this clone was seen a few times. The chain is built from TRBV15 and TRBJ2-2; D is undetermined. The V gene lost 8 bases and the J gene lost 0 bases, with 10 bases spanning the gap. Germline V gene lookup returns CDR1 LNHNV and CDR2 YYDKDF (reference sequence). The CDR3 has 14 amino acids. The chain's CDR3 is CATGGQSNTGELFF. For the CDR3, the DNA is TGTGCCACCGGCGGTCAATCGAACACCGGGGAGCTGTTTTTT. The whole variable domain, filled in from reference TRBV15 and TRBJ2-2, reads DAMVIQNPRYQVTQFGKPVTLSCSQTLNHNVMYWYQQKSSQAPKLLFHYYDKDFNNEADTPDNFQSRRPNTSFCFLDIRSPGLGDTAMYLCATGGQSNTGELFFGEGSRLTVL.

The rearrangement links TRBV4-1 to TRBJ2-5; possibly TRBD2 for D (5 bases). The CDR3 is 13 amino acids. Germline CDR1 MGHRA, CDR2 YSYEKL. V lost 1 base and J 5 bases, leaving 8 bases between the germline ends. CDR3 coding DNA: TGCGCCAGCAGCCAAGGCGGGTACGAGACCCAGTACTTC. Its translation is CASSQGGYETQYF.

The J gene is TRBJ1-5, the V gene TRBV2, with D tentatively TRBD1 (6 bases). Germline CDR1 SNHLY, CDR2 FYNNEI. Between the trimmed V and J ends, which lost 5 bases and 2 bases, there was a span of 10 bases. The CDR3 runs 14 residues. The CDR3 DNA follows: TGTGCCAGCAGTCAACAGGGAGGCAATCAGCCCCAGCATTTT. It yields the protein CASSQQGGNQPQHF. Combining the CDR3 with reference TRBV2 and TRBJ1-5 gives the whole variable domain EPEVTQTPSHQVTQMGQEVILRCVPISNHLYFYWYRQILGQKVEFLVSFYNNEISEKSEIFDDQFSVERPDGSNFTLKIRSTKLEDSAMYFCASSQQGGNQPQHFGDGTRLSIL.

CDR3 sequence (DNA): TGTGCCAGCAGCGGGGACAGGGGTCTTGTGCACTCCTACGAGCAGTACTTC. This sequence encodes CASSGDRGLVHSYEQYF. The chain employs TRBV7-9 and TRBJ2-7, with 10 bases matching TRBD1. Germline CDR1 is SEHNR and CDR2 is FQNEAQ (reference sequence). This CDR3 is 17 amino acids long. Trimming took 5 bases from V and 0 from J; bases not matched to a gene: 10.

This chain joins TRBV10-1 and TRBJ1-1, with D uncertain. The CDR3 totals 13 residues. CDR1 WNHNN and CDR2 SYGVQD come from the germline V gene (reference sequence). Trimming shortened V by 0 bases and J by 3 bases, and 5 bases separated the two germline ends. CDR3 coding DNA: TGCGCCAGCAGTGAGTCCGCGGACACTGAAGCTTTCTTT. It encodes CASSESADTEAFF.

The chain's CDR3 is CATSKGTVNTGELFF. The CDR3 DNA follows: TGTGCCACCAGCAAAGGGACAGTGAACACCGGGGAGCTGTTTTTT. The chain joins TRBV15 to TRBJ2-2; 7 positions match TRBD1. V lost 4 bases and J lost 1; bases outside the gene matches: 3. In germline, CDR1 is LNHNV, CDR2 YYDKDF (reference sequence). This CDR3 is 15 amino acids long.

The chain uses TRBV29-1 and TRBJ1-2; D possibly corresponds to TRBD1 (5 bases). Germline CDR1 reads SQVTM; CDR2 reads ANQGSEA. The CDR3 has 16 residues. Trimming took off 4 bases at V and 1 base at J, with 19 bases between the two ends. CDR3 residues: CSVVPGDGGNNYGYTF. The CDR3 nucleotides are TGCAGCGTTGTACCGGGGGACGGGGGGAATAACTATGGCTACACCTTC. Drawing the rest from reference TRBV29-1 and TRBJ1-2, the complete variable domain is SAVISQKPSRDICQRGTSLTIQCQVDSQVTMMFWYRQQPGQSLTLIATANQGSEATYESGFVIDKFPISRPNLTFSTLTVSNMSPEDSSIYLCSVVPGDGGNNYGYTFGSGTRLTVV.

The chain carries TRBV28 and TRBJ2-7; D call uncertain. The V and J ends lost 4 bases and 2 bases respectively, with 9 bases between them. The germline CDR1 and CDR2 sequences are MDHEN and SYDVKM. The CDR3 is 13 residues long. The CDR3 nucleotides read TGTGCCAGCAGTTCATCATTCCCCTACGAGCAGTACTTC. Its protein is CASSSSFPYEQYF.

V is TRBV6-4 and J is TRBJ2-2, with 9 nucleotides matching TRBD1. CDR1 MRHNA and CDR2 SNTAGT come from the germline V gene. Losses at the gene ends were 5 bases for V and 6 bases for J; bases not matched to a gene: 4. There are 14 residues in the CDR3. For the CDR3, the DNA is TGTGCCAGCAGTCGGGACAGGGTGGCCGGGGAGCTGTTTTTT. This sequence encodes CASSRDRVAGELFF.

A few counts support this clone. The chain is built from TRBV27 and TRBJ1-3; 8 positions agree with TRBD1. CDR1 is MNHEY, CDR2 SMNVEV, per germline (reference sequence). This CDR3 spans 22 amino acids. J was trimmed by 0 bases and V by 6 bases; bases with no gene match: 25. CDR3 residues: CASSAGTGLLGASASSGNTIYF. CDR3 nucleotide sequence: TGTGCCAGCAGCGCCGGGACAGGTCTTCTGGGGGCCTCAGCTAGCTCTGGAAACACCATATATTTT.

The chain links TRBV3-1 (or the pseudogene TRBV3-2) to TRBJ1-2; a weak D match, TRBD1 (6 bases). The ends were cut back, 4 bases at V and 2 bases at J, with 14 bases in the middle. The CDR3 has 15 residues. Germline CDR1 and CDR2: LGHDT and YNNKEL (reference sequence). The CDR3 reads CASSRSRQANYGYTF. As DNA, the CDR3 is TGTGCCAGCAGCCGGTCCCGACAGGCAAACTATGGCTACACCTTC.

The rearrangement uses TRBV11-1 and TRBJ1-3; D is ambiguous. The CDR3 consists of 14 residues. In germline, CDR1 is SGHAT, CDR2 FQDESV (reference sequence). V was cut by 3 bases and J by 1 base, with 7 bases left in between. CDR3 in amino acids: CASSFDGSGNTIYF. CDR3 in DNA: TGTGCCAGCAGCTTCGACGGGTCTGGAAACACCATATATTTT.

In regard to this clone: Other DNA variants within this sample encode the same CDR3. The chain uses TRBV5-1 and TRBJ2-7; a possible D gene is TRBD1 (6 bases). Trimming pared 1 base from V and 2 bases from J, leaving 10 bases between. Germline CDR1 SGHRS, CDR2 YFSETQ. The CDR3 spans 14 residues. Written as DNA, the CDR3 is TGCGCCAGCAGCTTGCTAGGGGGAACCTACGAGCAGTACTTC. Translating it yields CASSLLGGTYEQYF.

The chain has TRBV18 and TRBJ1-3; 8 nucleotides agree with TRBD1. CDR1 and CDR2 from the germline V gene are KGHSH and LQKENI. The V gene end was trimmed by 3 bases and the J gene end by 6 bases; junction bases not matched to a gene: 7. The CDR3 sequence is 15 residues long. The CDR3 DNA reads TGTGCCAGCTCACCGGAGCAGGGGGCACAAAACACCATATATTTT. As protein: CASSPEQGAQNTIYF.

V usage is TRBV19 and J usage is TRBJ2-7, with 9 bases matching TRBD1. The trim removed 9 bases at V and 4 bases at J, leaving 4 bases unmatched. Germline-derived CDR1 and CDR2 are LNHDA and SQIVND (reference sequence). The CDR3 is made up of 12 amino acids. CDR3 loop: CARGQGEYEQYF. CDR3 in DNA: TGTGCCAGGGGACAGGGAGAATACGAGCAGTACTTC. Together with reference TRBV19 and TRBJ2-7, the CDR3 gives the full variable domain: DGGITQSPKYLFRKEGQNVTLSCEQNLNHDAMYWYRQDPGQGLRLIYYSQIVNDFQKGDIAEGYSVSREKKESFPLTVTSAQKNPTAFYLCARGQGEYEQYFGPGTRLTVT.

The CDR3 DNA follows: TGTGCCAGCAGCGAAGGGACAGGGTTTTTGGGTAGCAATCAGCCCCAGCATTTT. Its translation: CASSEGTGFLGSNQPQHF. V gene TRBV7-9 combines with J gene TRBJ1-5; 9 bases fit TRBD1. The trim removed 5 bases at V and 0 bases at J, leaving 11 bases unmatched. The germline CDR1 and CDR2 sequences are SEHNR and FQNEAQ (reference sequence). The CDR3 runs 18 residues. The full variable domain, completed using reference TRBV7-9 and TRBJ1-5, is DTGVSQNPRHKITKRGQNVTFRCDPISEHNRLYWYRQTLGQGPEFLTYFQNEAQLEKSRLLSDRFSAERPKGSFSTLEIQRTEQGDSAMYLCASSEGTGFLGSNQPQHFGDGTRLSIL.

This chain uses TRBV27 with TRBJ1-1, with D possibly matching TRBD1 (5 bases). V was trimmed by 1 base and J by 4 bases, leaving 10 bases between them. Germline lookup yields CDR1 MNHEY and CDR2 SMNVEV (reference sequence). The CDR3 runs to 14 residues. The CDR3 nucleotides read TGTGCCAGCAGTTTATTATCCAGGGCCACTGAAGCTTTCTTT. Translation gives CASSLLSRATEAFF.

This clone was recorded only once. The chain combines TRBV27 with TRBJ1-2; D ambiguous. The ends were cut back, 3 bases at V and 8 bases at J, with 16 bases in the middle. The CDR3 runs to 14 residues. CDR1 and CDR2 (germline): MNHEY, SMNVEV (reference sequence). The CDR3 is CASSFTAGGRGYTF. The CDR3 region has the DNA TGTGCCAGCAGTTTTACGGCGGGTGGGCGCGGCTACACCTTC.

The rearrangement joins TRBV14 to TRBJ2-3; the match to TRBD2 covers 12 bases. This CDR3 has 17 amino acids. Trimming took 4 bases from V and 0 from J; bases not matched to a gene: 5. Germline CDR1 and CDR2: SGHDN and FVKESK. The CDR3 sequence is CASSLRLAGASTDTQYF. The CDR3 nucleotides are TGTGCCAGCAGCCTTCGACTAGCGGGAGCTAGCACAGATACGCAGTATTTT.